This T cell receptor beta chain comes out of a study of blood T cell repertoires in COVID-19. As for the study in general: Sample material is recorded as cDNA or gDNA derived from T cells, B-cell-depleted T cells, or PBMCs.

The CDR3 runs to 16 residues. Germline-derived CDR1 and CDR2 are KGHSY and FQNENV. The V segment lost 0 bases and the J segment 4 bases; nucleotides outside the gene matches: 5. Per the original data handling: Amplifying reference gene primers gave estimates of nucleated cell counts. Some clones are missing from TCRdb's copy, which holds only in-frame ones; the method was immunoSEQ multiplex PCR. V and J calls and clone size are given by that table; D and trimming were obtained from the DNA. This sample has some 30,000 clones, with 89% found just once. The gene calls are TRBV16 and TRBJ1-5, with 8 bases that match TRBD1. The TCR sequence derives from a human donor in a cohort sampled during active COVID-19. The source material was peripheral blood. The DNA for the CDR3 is TGTGCCAGCAGCCAATCGGGGCAGGGGGCGAATCAGCCCCAGCATTTT. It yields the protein CASSQSGQGANQPQHF.